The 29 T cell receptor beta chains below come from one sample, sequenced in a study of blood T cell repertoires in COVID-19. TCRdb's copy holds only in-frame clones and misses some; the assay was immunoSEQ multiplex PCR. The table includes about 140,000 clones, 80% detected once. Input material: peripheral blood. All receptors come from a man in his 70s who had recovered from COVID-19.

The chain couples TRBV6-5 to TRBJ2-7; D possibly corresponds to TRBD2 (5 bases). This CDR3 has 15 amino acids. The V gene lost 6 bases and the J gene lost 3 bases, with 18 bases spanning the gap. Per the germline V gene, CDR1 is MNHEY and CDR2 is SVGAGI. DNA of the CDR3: TGTGCCAGCAGGGCCGGGGTGGGTTTTATCTACGAGCAGTACTTC. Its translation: CASRAGVGFIYEQYF.

DNA for the CDR3: TGCGCCAGCAGCCCCCCCTACGACAGGTGGGAAAAACTGTTTTTT. Translated: CASSPPYDRWEKLFF. The V call is TRBV4-3, the J call TRBJ1-4; a weak D match, TRBD1 (6 bases). The V end was cut by 4 bases, the J end by 8 bases, with 17 bases between. CDR3 length: 15 amino acids. Germline CDR1 LGHNA, CDR2 YSLEER.

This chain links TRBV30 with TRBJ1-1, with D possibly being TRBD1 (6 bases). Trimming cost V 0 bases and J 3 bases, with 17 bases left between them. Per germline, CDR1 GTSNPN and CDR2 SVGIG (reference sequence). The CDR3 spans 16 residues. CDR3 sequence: CAWSVPGVEMYTEAFF. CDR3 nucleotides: TGTGCCTGGAGTGTACCAGGGGTCGAAATGTACACTGAAGCTTTCTTT.

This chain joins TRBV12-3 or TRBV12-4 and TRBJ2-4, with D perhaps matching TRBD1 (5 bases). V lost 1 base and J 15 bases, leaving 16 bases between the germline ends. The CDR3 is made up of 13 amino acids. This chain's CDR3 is CASSLEGVVAWYF. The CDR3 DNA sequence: TGTGCCAGCAGTTTAGAAGGGGTGGTGGCGTGGTACTTC.

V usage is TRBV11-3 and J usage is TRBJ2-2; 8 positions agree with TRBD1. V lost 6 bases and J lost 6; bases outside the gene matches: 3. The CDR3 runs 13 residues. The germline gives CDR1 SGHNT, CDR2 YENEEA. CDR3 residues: CASSLGQAGELFF. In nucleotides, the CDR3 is TGTGCCAGCAGTCTGGGACAGGCCGGGGAGCTGTTTTTT.

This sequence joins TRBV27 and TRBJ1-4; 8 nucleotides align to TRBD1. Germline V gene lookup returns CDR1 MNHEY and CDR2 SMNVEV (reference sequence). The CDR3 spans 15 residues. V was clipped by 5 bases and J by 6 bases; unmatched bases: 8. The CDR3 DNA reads TGTGCCAGCAGTACAAGACAGGGGTCAGATGAAAAACTGTTTTTT. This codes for CASSTRQGSDEKLFF.

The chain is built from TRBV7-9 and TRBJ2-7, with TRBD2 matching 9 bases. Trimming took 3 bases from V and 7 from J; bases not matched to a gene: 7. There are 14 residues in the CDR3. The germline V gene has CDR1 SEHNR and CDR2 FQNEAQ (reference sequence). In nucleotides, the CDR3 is TGTGCCAGCAGCTTTTCTAGCGGGGCCATGGAGCAGTACTTC. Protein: CASSFSSGAMEQYF.

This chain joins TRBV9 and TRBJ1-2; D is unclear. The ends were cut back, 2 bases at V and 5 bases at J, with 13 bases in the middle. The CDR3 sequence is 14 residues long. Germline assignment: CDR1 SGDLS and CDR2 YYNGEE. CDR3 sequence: CASSVDRGGYGYTF. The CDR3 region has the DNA TGTGCCAGCAGCGTCGACCGAGGCGGTTATGGCTACACCTTC. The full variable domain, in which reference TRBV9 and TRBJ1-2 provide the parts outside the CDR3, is DSGVTQTPKHLITATGQRVTLRCSPRSGDLSVYWYQQSLDQGLQFLIQYYNGEERAKGNILERFSAQQFPDLHSELNLSSLELGDSALYFCASSVDRGGYGYTFGSGTRLTVV.

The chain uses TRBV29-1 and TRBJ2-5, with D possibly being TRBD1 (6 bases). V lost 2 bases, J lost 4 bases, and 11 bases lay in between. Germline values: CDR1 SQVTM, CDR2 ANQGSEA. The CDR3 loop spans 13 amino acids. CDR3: CSVERGRGETQYF. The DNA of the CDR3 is TGCAGCGTTGAAAGGGGCAGGGGAGAGACCCAGTACTTC.

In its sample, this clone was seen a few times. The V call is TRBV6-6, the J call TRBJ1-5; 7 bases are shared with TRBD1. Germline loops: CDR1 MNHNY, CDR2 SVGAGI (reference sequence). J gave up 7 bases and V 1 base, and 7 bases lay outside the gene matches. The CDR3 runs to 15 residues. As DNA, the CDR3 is TGTGCCAGCAGTTACTGGGACAGAGGTCGACAGCCCCAGCATTTT. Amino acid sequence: CASSYWDRGRQPQHF.

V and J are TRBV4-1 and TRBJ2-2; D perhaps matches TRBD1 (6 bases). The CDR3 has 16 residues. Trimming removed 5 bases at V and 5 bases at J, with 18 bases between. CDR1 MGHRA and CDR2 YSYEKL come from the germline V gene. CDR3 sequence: CASSSTGAENTGELFF. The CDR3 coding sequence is TGCGCCAGCAGCTCGACAGGAGCGGAGAATACCGGGGAGCTGTTTTTT.

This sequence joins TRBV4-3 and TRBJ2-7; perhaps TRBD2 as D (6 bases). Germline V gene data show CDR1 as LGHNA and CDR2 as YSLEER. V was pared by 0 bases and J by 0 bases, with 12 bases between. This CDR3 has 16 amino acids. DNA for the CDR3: TGCGCCAGCAGCCAAGATACCGGGGGACTCTCCTACGAGCAGTACTTC. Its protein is CASSQDTGGLSYEQYF.

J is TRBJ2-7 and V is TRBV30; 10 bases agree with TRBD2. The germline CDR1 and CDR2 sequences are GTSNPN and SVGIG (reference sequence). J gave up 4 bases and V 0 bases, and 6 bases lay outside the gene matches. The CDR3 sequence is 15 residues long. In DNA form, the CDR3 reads TGTGCCTGGAGTGTGGCTAGCGGGAGATGGTACGAGCAGTACTTC. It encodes CAWSVASGRWYEQYF. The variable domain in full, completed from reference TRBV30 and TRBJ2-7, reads SQTIHQWPATLVQPVGSPLSLECTVEGTSNPNLYWYRQAAGRGLQLLFYSVGIGQISSEVPQNLSASRPQDRQFILSSKKLLLSDSGFYLCAWSVASGRWYEQYFGPGTRLTVT.

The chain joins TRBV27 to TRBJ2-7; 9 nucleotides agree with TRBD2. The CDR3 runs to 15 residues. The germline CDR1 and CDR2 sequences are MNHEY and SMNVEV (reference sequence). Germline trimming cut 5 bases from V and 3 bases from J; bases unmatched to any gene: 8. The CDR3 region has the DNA TGTGCCAGCAGTCTAGGACTAGCGCCTAACTACGAGCAGTACTTC. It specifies CASSLGLAPNYEQYF.

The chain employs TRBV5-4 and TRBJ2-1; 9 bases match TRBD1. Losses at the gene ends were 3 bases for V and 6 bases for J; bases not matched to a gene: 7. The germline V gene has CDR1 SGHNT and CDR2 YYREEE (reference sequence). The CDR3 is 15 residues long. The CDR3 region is CASSSPYRGPNEQFF. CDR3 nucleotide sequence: TGTGCCAGCAGCTCCCCTTACAGGGGGCCCAATGAGCAGTTCTTC. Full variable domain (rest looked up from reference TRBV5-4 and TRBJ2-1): ETGVTQSPTHLIKTRGQQVTLRCSSQSGHNTVSWYQQALGQGPQFIFQYYREEENGRGNFPPRFSGLQFPNYSSELNVNALELDDSALYLCASSSPYRGPNEQFFGPGTRLTVL.

In DNA form, the CDR3 reads TGTGCCAGCAGTACGCGAACAGGAGCTATCACGGTAGCTTTCTTT. This encodes CASSTRTGAITVAFF. The chain joins TRBV6-5 to TRBJ1-1, with TRBD1 as a possible D gene (5 bases). Trimming pared 5 bases from V and 10 bases from J, leaving 23 bases between. CDR1 MNHEY and CDR2 SVGAGI come from the germline V gene. The CDR3 spans 15 residues.

As DNA, the CDR3 is TGTGCCAGCAGCCTGCGATTTGATATGTGGCTAGCGGCTTCGAATCACTACGAGCAGTACTTC. It translates to CASSLRFDMWLAASNHYEQYF. The rearrangement joins TRBV6-2 or TRBV6-3 to TRBJ2-7, with 7 bases fitting TRBD2. With 6 bases clipped from V and 3 bases from J, the junction kept 29 bases outside the gene matches. Germline V CDR1 and CDR2: MNHEY, SVGEGT. The CDR3 is made up of 21 amino acids.

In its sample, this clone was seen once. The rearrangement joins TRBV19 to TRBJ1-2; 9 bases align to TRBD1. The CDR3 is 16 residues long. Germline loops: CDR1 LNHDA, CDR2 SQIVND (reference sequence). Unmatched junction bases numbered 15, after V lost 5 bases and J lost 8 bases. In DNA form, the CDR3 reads TGTGCCAGTAGTCCCATGATACAGGGGGCGCATGAAGGCTACACCTTC. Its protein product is CASSPMIQGAHEGYTF.

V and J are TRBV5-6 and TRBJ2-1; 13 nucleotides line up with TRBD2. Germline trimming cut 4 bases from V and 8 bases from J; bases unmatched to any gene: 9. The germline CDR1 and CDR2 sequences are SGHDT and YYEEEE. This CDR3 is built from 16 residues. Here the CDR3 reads CASSRTSGSRGDEQFF. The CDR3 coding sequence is TGTGCCAGCAGCCGGACTAGCGGGAGTCGGGGAGATGAGCAGTTCTTC. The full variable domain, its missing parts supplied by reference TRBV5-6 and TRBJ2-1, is DAGVTQSPTHLIKTRGQQVTLRCSPKSGHDTVSWYQQALGQGPQFIFQYYEEEERQRGNFPDRFSGHQFPNYSSELNVNALLLGDSALYLCASSRTSGSRGDEQFFGPGTRLTVL.

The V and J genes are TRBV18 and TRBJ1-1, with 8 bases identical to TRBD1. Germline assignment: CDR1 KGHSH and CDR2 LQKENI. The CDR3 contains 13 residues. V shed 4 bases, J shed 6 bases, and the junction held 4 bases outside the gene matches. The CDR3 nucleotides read TGTGCCAGCTCACAGGGACAGGCTGCTGAAGCTTTCTTT. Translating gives CASSQGQAAEAFF.

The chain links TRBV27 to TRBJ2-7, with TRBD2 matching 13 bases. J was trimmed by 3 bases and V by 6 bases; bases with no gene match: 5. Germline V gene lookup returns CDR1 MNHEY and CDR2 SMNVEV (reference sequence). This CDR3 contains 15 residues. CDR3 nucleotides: TGTGCCAGCAGCCGGACTAGCGGGAGTTACTACGAGCAGTACTTC. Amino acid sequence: CASSRTSGSYYEQYF.

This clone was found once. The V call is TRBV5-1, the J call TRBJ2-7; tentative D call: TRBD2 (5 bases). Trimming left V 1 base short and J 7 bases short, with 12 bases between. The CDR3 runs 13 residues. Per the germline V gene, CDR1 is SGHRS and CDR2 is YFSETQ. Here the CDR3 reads CASSLWFAGEQYF. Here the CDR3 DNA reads TGCGCCAGCAGCTTGTGGTTTGCGGGTGAGCAGTACTTC.

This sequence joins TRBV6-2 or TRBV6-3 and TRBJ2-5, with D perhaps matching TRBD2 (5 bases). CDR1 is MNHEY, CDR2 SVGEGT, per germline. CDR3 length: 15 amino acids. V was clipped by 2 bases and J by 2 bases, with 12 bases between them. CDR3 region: CASSYVGLRQETQYF. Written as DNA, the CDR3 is TGTGCCAGCAGTTACGTAGGACTCCGACAAGAGACCCAGTACTTC.

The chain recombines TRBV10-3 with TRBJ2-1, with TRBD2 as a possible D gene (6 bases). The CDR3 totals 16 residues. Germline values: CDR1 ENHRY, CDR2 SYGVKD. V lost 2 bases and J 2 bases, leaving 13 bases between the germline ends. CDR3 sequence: CAISETGGMAYNEQFF. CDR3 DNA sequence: TGTGCCATCAGTGAGACTGGCGGGATGGCCTACAATGAGCAGTTCTTC.

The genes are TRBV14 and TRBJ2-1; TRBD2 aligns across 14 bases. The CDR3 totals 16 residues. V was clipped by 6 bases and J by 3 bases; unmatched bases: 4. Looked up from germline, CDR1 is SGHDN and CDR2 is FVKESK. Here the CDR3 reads CASSRTSGGLYNEQFF. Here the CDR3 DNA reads TGTGCCAGCAGTCGGACTAGCGGGGGGCTCTACAATGAGCAGTTCTTC.

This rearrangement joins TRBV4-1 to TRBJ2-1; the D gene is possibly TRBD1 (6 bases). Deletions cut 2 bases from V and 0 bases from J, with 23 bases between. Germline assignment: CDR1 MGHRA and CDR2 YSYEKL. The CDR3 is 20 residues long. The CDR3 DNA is TGCGCCAGCAGCCAAAGGGAACTAGGGGGAGCCTGGGCCTCCTACAATGAGCAGTTCTTC. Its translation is CASSQRELGGAWASYNEQFF.

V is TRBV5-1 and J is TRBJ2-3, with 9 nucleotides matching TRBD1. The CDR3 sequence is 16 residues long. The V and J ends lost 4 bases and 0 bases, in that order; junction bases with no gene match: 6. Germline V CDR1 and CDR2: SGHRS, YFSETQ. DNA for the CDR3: TGCGCCAGCAGCCTCTGGACAGGGGCGAGCACAGATACGCAGTATTTT. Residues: CASSLWTGASTDTQYF.

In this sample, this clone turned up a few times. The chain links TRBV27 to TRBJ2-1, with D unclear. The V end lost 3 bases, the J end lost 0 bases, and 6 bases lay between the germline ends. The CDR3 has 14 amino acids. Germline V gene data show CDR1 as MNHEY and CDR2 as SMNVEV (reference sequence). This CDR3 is CASSFQISYNEQFF. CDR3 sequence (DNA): TGTGCCAGCAGTTTTCAGATCTCCTACAATGAGCAGTTCTTC.

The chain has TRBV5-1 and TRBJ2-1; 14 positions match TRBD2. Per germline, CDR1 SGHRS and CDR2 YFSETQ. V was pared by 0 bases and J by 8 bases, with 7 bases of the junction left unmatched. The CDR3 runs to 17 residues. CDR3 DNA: TGCGCCAGCAGCTTGGCCGGGACTAGCGGGAGTAAGTATGAGCAGTTCTTC. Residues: CASSLAGTSGSKYEQFF.